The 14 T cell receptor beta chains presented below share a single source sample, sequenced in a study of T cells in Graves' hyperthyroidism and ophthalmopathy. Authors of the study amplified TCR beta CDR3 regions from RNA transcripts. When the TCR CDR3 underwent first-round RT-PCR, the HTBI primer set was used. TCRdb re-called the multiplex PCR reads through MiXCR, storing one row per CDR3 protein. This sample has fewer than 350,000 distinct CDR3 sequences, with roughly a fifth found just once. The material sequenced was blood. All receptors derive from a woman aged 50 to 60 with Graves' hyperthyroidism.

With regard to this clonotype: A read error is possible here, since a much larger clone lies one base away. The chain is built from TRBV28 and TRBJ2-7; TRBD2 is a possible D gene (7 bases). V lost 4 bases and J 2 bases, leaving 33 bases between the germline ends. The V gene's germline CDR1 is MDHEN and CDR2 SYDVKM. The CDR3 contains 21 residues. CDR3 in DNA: TGTGCCAGCAGTTGGAGGGAGGGGGAGGCCGTGGTGTCGAGAAAGACCTACGAGCAGTACTTC. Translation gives CASSWREGEAVVSRKTYEQYF.

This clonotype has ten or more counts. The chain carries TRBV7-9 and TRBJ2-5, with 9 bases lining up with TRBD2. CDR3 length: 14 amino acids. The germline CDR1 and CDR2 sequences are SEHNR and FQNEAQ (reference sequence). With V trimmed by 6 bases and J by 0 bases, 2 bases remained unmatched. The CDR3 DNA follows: TGTGCCAGCAGGCGACTAGCGGACCAAGAGACCCAGTACTTC. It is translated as CASRRLADQETQYF.

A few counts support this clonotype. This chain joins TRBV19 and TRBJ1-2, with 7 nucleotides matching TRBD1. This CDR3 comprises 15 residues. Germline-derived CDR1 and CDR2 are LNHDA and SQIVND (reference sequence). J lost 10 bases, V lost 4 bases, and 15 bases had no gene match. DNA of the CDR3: TGTGCCAGTAGTACTCCTATCCGGGACAGAAAGACCTACACCTTC. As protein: CASSTPIRDRKTYTF.

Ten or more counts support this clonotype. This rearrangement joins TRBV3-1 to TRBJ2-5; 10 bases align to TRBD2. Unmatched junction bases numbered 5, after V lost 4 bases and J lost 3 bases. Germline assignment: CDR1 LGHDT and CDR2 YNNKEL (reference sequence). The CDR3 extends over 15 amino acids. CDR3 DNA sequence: TGTGCCAGCAGCCGGTACGGGACTAGCGAAGAGACCCAGTACTTC. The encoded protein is CASSRYGTSEETQYF.

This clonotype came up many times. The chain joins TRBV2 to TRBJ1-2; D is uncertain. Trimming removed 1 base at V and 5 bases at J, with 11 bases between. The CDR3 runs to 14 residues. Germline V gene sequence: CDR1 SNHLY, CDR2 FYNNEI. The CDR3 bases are TGTGCCAGCAGTGAAGTGGGTTTAGGGTATGGCTACACCTTC. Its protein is CASSEVGLGYGYTF.

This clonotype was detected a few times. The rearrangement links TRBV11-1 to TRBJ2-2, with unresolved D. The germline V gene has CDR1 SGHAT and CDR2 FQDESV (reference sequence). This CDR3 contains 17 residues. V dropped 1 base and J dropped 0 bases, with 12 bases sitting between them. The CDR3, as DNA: TGTGCCAGCAGCTTAGAAGGCAGGCAAACGAACACCGGGGAGCTGTTTTTT. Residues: CASSLEGRQTNTGELFF.

CDR3 residues: CAISSGTGSEKLFF. The CDR3, as DNA: TGTGCCATCAGCTCCGGGACAGGGAGTGAAAAACTGTTTTTT. The chain is built from TRBV28 and TRBJ1-4; TRBD1 agrees at 9 bases. The J segment lost 7 bases and the V segment lost 10 bases, leaving 10 bases of the junction unmatched. CDR1 is MDHEN and CDR2 is SYDVKM in the germline V gene. This CDR3 spans 14 amino acids.

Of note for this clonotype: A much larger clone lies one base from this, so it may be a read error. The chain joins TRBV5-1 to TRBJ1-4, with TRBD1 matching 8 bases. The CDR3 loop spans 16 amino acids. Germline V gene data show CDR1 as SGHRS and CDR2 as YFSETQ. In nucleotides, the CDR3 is TGCGCCAACAGCTTCGGCAGGGGGCCATCTAATGAAAAACTGTTTTTT. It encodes CANSFGRGPSNEKLFF.

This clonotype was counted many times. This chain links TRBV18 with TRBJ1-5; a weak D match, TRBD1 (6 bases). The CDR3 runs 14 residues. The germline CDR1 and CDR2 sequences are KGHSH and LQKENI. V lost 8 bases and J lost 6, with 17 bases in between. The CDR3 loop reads CASKEPGAGQPQHF. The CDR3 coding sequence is TGTGCCAGCAAAGAACCAGGGGCGGGTCAGCCCCAGCATTTT.

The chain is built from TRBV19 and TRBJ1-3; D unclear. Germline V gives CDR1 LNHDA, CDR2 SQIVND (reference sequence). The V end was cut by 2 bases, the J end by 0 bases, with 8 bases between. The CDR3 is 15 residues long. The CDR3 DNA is TGTGCCAGTAGTATACGCGCGAGCTCTGGAAACACCATATATTTT. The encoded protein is CASSIRASSGNTIYF.

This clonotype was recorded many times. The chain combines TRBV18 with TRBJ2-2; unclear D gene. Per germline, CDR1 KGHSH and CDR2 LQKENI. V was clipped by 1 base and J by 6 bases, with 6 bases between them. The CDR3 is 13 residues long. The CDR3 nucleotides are TGTGCCAGCTCACCACATCCGGCCGGGGAGCTGTTTTTT. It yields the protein CASSPHPAGELFF.

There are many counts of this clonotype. CDR3 in amino acids: CSAGSRGLGDYEQYF. Here the CDR3 DNA reads TGCAGTGCTGGTTCCAGGGGGCTCGGGGACTACGAGCAGTACTTC. V usage is TRBV20-1 and J usage is TRBJ2-7; 8 bases fit TRBD1. J gave up 3 bases and V 5 bases, and 12 bases lay outside the gene matches. Germline assignment: CDR1 DFQATT and CDR2 SNEGSKA (reference sequence). The CDR3 is 15 residues long.

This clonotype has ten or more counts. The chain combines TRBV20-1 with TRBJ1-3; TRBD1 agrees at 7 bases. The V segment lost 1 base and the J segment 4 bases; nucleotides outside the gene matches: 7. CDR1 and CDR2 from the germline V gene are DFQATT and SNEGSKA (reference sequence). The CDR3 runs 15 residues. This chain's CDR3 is CSARGPGQRGNTIYF. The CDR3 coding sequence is TGCAGTGCTAGAGGACCGGGACAGAGGGGAAACACCATATATTTT.

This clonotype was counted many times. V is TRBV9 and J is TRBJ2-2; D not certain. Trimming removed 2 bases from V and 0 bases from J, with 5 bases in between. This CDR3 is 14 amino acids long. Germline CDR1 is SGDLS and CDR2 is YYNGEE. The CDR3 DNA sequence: TGTGCCAGCAGCGTCGAGGCGAACACCGGGGAGCTGTTTTTT. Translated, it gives CASSVEANTGELFF.